These 13 T cell receptor beta chains originate from one sample sequenced in a study of OX40 agonist ivuxolimab in advanced cancers. Profiling relied on immunoSEQ multiplex PCR, and the TCRdb table lists in-frame clones only, not all of them. Of approximately 74,000 clones in the sample, 65% to 80% were seen once. The specimen comprised CD4+ or CD8+ T cells sorted from blood, sampled in a trial of the OX40 agonist ivuxolimab. The receptors were sampled from an adult with an advanced solid tumor such as melanoma, head and neck, liver or kidney cancer.

This chain connects TRBV7-9 to TRBJ1-1, with a possible D match to TRBD1 (6 bases). V was shortened by 6 bases and J by 0 bases, with 14 bases between the two germline ends. This CDR3 has 15 amino acids. Germline values: CDR1 SEHNR, CDR2 FQNEAQ (reference sequence). This CDR3 reads CASSYRERMNTEAFF. The CDR3, as DNA: TGTGCCAGCAGTTACAGGGAGCGAATGAACACTGAAGCTTTCTTT.

About this clone itself: Other DNA sequences within the sample encode an identical CDR3. V usage is TRBV5-1 and J usage is TRBJ2-5; TRBD1 aligns across 8 bases. CDR3 size: 14 residues. The ends lost 3 bases at V and 4 bases at J; junction bases unmatched: 5. CDR1 is SGHRS, CDR2 YFSETQ, per germline. Here the CDR3 DNA reads TGCGCCAGCAGCTCTGGACAGGGAAGAGAGACCCAGTACTTC. The encoded protein is CASSSGQGRETQYF.

In the case of this clone: A junction end diverges from the germline sequence, so it may reflect a read error. The chain has TRBV28 and TRBJ1-2; unclear D gene. CDR1 is MDHEN and CDR2 is SYDVKM in the germline V gene. This CDR3 is built from 11 residues. For the CDR3, the DNA is TGCGGAACGGGAGCTAACTATGGCTACACCTTC. It yields the protein CGTGANYGYTF.

V is TRBV29-1 and J is TRBJ2-1; 8 bases align to TRBD1. Germline CDR1 reads SQVTM; CDR2 reads ANQGSEA. The V gene end was trimmed by 1 base and the J gene end by 6 bases; junction bases not matched to a gene: 5. The CDR3 consists of 14 residues. CDR3 sequence: CSVEGTGKGNEQFF. The CDR3 region has the DNA TGCAGCGTTGAAGGGACAGGGAAGGGCAATGAGCAGTTCTTC.

The DNA for the CDR3 is TGTGCCAGCAAGTGGGACAGGGTTACCAATTCACCCCTCCACTTT. Translating it yields CASKWDRVTNSPLHF. The V call is TRBV2, the J call TRBJ1-6, with TRBD1 matching 9 bases. Germline V gene data show CDR1 as SNHLY and CDR2 as FYNNEI. V shed 7 bases, J shed 7 bases, and the junction held 8 bases outside the gene matches. CDR3 length equals 15 residues.

The chain combines TRBV2 with TRBJ1-5; D not certain. CDR1 and CDR2 (germline): SNHLY, FYNNEI. The CDR3 runs 14 residues. V was cut by 5 bases and J by 4 bases, with 12 bases left in between. DNA of the CDR3: TGTGCCAGCAGTAGGTCAGGTACAAATCAGCCCCAGCATTTT. Encoded protein: CASSRSGTNQPQHF.

This clone came up a few times. This chain connects TRBV20-1 to TRBJ2-7; D assignment may be TRBD1 or TRBD2 (5 bases each). Germline-derived CDR1 and CDR2 are DFQATT and SNEGSKA (reference sequence). The CDR3 has 11 residues. CDR3 residues: CSPGEGSEQYF. In nucleotides, the CDR3 is TGCAGCCCAGGCGAGGGGTCCGAGCAGTACTTC.

The chain employs TRBV7-9 and TRBJ1-2; D gene uncertain. The V and J ends lost 3 bases and 2 bases respectively, with 7 bases between them. Germline loops: CDR1 SEHNR, CDR2 FQNEAQ (reference sequence). This CDR3 is 13 amino acids long. The CDR3 region is CASSFDNNYGYTF. The DNA of the CDR3 is TGTGCCAGCAGCTTTGACAACAACTATGGCTACACCTTC.

This rearrangement joins TRBV5-1 to TRBJ2-3; D may be TRBD1 or TRBD2 (5 bases each). The CDR3 extends over 18 amino acids. The V end was cut by 2 bases, the J end by 0 bases, with 19 bases between. Germline CDR1 SGHRS, CDR2 YFSETQ. CDR3 protein: CASSFEGIGVPSTDTQYF. The CDR3 coding sequence is TGCGCCAGCAGCTTTGAGGGGATTGGGGTCCCTAGCACAGATACGCAGTATTTT.

The genes are TRBV2 and TRBJ1-6, with D perhaps matching TRBD1 (6 bases). The CDR3 length is 14 residues. Trimming removed 8 bases from V and 7 bases from J, with 15 bases in between. Germline loops: CDR1 SNHLY, CDR2 FYNNEI. The CDR3 here is CASHLWTENSPLHF. CDR3 DNA sequence: TGTGCCAGCCACCTATGGACAGAGAATTCACCCCTCCACTTT.

The chain carries TRBV2 and TRBJ2-2; no firm D call. CDR3 length: 13 amino acids. The germline V gene encodes CDR1 SNHLY and CDR2 FYNNEI. The V and J ends lost 4 bases and 4 bases respectively, with 7 bases between them. CDR3: CASSGAGTGELFF. The CDR3 DNA reads TGTGCCAGCAGTGGGGCAGGCACCGGGGAGCTGTTTTTT.

The genes are TRBV6-6 and TRBJ1-1; TRBD1 aligns across 7 bases. The germline CDR1 and CDR2 sequences are MNHNY and SVGAGI (reference sequence). This CDR3 has 15 amino acids. The junction had 13 bases not matched to a gene; V was cut back by 7 bases and J by 5 bases. The CDR3 region has the DNA TGTGCCAGCACGATACAGGGGAGAAAAGTAACTGAAGCTTTCTTT. This encodes CASTIQGRKVTEAFF.

In this sample, this clone turned up once. The genes are TRBV7-9 and TRBJ2-3; a weak D match, TRBD2 (6 bases). Trimming removed 5 bases at V and 2 bases at J, with 17 bases between. Per germline, CDR1 SEHNR and CDR2 FQNEAQ (reference sequence). This CDR3 has 16 amino acids. The CDR3, as DNA: TGTGCCAGCAGCCCCGTTAGCGGAGCTGTCACAGATACGCAGTATTTT. It yields the protein CASSPVSGAVTDTQYF. The complete variable domain, with remaining parts taken from reference TRBV7-9 and TRBJ2-3, reads DTGVSQNPRHKITKRGQNVTFRCDPISEHNRLYWYRQTLGQGPEFLTYFQNEAQLEKSRLLSDRFSAERPKGSFSTLEIQRTEQGDSAMYLCASSPVSGAVTDTQYFGPGTRLTVL.